The present entry profiles one T cell receptor (beta chain) with its context. The antigen is unknown. Treatment described: oral pan-JAK inhibitor, 5-10 mg twice daily. Alopecia areata patients gave lesional scalp punch biopsies and peripheral blood samples. This entry belongs to a study of CD8+ T cells in alopecia areata. The wider study: Severity among treated patients was scored by the percentage of scalp area affected. Study-wide points: More clonal than normal scalp was lesional scalp, particularly alopecia totalis/universalis. In scalp and blood during tofacitinib, many expanded lesional clones persisted.

Extracted RNA was reverse transcribed into cDNA, the sequencing template. The method was immunoSEQ multiplex PCR; TCRdb's version includes in-frame clones alone and lacks a portion of them. In the table there are about 190,000 clones, roughly three fifths of which are singletons. Trimming took 2 bases from V and 3 from J, leaving 5 bases between them. Per the germline V gene, CDR1 is GTSNPN and CDR2 is SVGIG (reference sequence). This CDR3 spans 11 amino acids. The chain employs TRBV30 and TRBJ2-7; D not certain. The source of this sequence is a human donor with alopecia areata. The material was CD4+ T cells sorted from blood, obtained at week 4, from a patient treated with tofacitinib. CDR3 protein: CAWSMGYEQYF. For the CDR3, the DNA is TGTGCCTGGAGTATGGGCTACGAGCAGTACTTC.